This TCR beta chain comes out of a study of T cells in Graves' hyperthyroidism and ophthalmopathy. Amplified TCR beta CDR3 regions came from RNA transcripts. HTBI primers drove first-round RT-PCR of the TCR CDR3. One entry per CDR3 protein, called by TCRdb with MiXCR from the multiplex PCR reads. The sample lists over 650,000 distinct CDR3 sequences; 45% were seen once. This clonotype was observed a few times. The antigen is undetermined. The study, taken as a whole, reports: Most expanded thyroid clonotypes above 0.001 recurred in blood.

The length of the CDR3 is 15 residues. Germline loops: CDR1 SGHAT, CDR2 FQNNGV. The V gene end was trimmed by 3 bases and the J gene end by 6 bases; junction bases not matched to a gene: 10. This clonotype originated in an adult man with Graves' disease, either hyperthyroidism or ophthalmopathy (not recorded which). Source material: peripheral blood or thyroid tissue (not recorded which). The rearrangement links TRBV11-2 to TRBJ2-7, with 8 bases aligning to TRBD1. CDR3 sequence (DNA): TGTGCCAGCAGCTTGCAACAGGGGGGAAGCGGCGAGCAGTACTTC. Translating gives CASSLQQGGSGEQYF. The complete variable domain, with remaining parts taken from reference TRBV11-2 and TRBJ2-7, reads EAGVAQSPRYKIIEKRQSVAFWCNPISGHATLYWYQQILGQGPKLLIQFQNNGVVDDSQLPKDRFSAERLKGVDSTLKIQPAKLEDSAVYLCASSLQQGGSGEQYFGPGTRLTVT.